This T cell receptor beta chain was captured by sequencing in a study of T cells expressing NK-cell markers. Study observations and caveats: HCMV specificity of the expanded NKG2C+ T cell clones was not established. Dominant NKG2C+ clonotypes made up roughly 1.0-7.0% of CD8+ T cells in several donors.

For each CDR3 protein, TCRdb gives one entry from its re-call of the 5' RACE reads, without DNA. This sample contains approximately 550,000 distinct CDR3 sequences. Looked up from germline, CDR1 is SEHNR and CDR2 is FQNEAQ (reference sequence). The CDR3 runs to 13 residues. As to this clonotype: Its antigen is unknown.

The gene calls are TRBV7-9 and TRBJ2-7. The sample comprised blood T cells: a sorted CD56 or NKG2C T cell subset, CD4+ or CD8+ T cells, or bulk PBMC T cells (not recorded which). The sequence came from a man between 18 and 35 years old in good health. The CDR3 sequence is CASSSPDGNEQYF.